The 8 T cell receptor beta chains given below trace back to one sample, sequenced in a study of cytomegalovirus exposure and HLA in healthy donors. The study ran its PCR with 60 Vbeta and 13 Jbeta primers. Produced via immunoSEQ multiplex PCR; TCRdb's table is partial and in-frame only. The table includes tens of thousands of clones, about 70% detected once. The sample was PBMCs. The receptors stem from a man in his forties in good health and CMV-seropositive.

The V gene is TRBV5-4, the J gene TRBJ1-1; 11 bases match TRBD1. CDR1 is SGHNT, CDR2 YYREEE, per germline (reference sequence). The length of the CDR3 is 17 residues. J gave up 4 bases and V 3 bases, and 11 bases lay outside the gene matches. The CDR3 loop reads CASSWDRGYSGFTEAFF. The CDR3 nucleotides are TGTGCCAGCAGCTGGGACAGGGGGTATTCAGGTTTCACTGAAGCTTTCTTT. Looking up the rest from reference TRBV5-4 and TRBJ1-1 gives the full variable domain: ETGVTQSPTHLIKTRGQQVTLRCSSQSGHNTVSWYQQALGQGPQFIFQYYREEENGRGNFPPRFSGLQFPNYSSELNVNALELDDSALYLCASSWDRGYSGFTEAFFGQGTRLTVV.

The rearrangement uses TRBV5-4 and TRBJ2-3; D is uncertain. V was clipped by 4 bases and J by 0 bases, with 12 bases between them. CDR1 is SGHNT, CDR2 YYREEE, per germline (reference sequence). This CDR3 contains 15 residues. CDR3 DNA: TGTGCCAGCAGCACCGGTCCAACTAGCACAGATACGCAGTATTTT. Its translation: CASSTGPTSTDTQYF.

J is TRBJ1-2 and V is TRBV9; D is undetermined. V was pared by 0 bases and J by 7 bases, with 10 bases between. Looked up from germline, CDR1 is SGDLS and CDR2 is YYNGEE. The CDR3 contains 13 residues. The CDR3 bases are TGTGCCAGCAGCGTAGGAGGTTTAAGTGGCTACACCTTC. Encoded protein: CASSVGGLSGYTF.

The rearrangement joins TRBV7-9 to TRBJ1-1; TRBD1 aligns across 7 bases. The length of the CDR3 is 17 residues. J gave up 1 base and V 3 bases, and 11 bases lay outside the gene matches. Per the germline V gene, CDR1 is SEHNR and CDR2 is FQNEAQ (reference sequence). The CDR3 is CASSLPRQGNPNTEAFF. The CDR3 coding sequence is TGTGCCAGCAGCTTGCCCAGACAGGGCAACCCGAACACTGAAGCTTTCTTT.

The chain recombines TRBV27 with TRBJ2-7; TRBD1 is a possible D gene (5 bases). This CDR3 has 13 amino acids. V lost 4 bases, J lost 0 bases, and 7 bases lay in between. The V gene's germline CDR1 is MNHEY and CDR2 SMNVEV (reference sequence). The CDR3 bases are TGTGCCAGCAGTTCCAGGGTCTCCTACGAGCAGTACTTC. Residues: CASSSRVSYEQYF.

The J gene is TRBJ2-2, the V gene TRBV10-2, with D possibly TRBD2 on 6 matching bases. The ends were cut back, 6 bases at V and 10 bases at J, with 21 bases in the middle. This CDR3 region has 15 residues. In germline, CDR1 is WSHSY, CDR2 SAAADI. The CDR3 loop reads CASRHSAGRREELFF. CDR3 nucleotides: TGCGCCAGCAGACACTCCGCCGGCCGGAGGGAGGAGCTGTTTTTT.

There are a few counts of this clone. CDR3 sequence: CASSPSGLRGRNTEAFF. In DNA, the CDR3 is TGCGCCAGCAGCCCTAGCGGGTTAAGGGGGAGGAACACTGAAGCTTTCTTT. The chain couples TRBV4-1 to TRBJ1-1, with D possibly being TRBD1 (6 bases). The CDR3 covers 17 residues. Germline V gene lookup returns CDR1 MGHRA and CDR2 YSYEKL. V lost 4 bases and J 1 base, leaving 19 bases between the germline ends.

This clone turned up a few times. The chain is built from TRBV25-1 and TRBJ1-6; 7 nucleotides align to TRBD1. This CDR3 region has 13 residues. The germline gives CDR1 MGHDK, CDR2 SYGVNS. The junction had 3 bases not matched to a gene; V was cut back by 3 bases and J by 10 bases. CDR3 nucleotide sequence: TGTGCCAGCAGTGAGAGGGGGCAATCACCCCTCCACTTT. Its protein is CASSERGQSPLHF. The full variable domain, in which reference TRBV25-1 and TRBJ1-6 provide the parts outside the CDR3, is EADIYQTPRYLVIGTGKKITLECSQTMGHDKMYWYQQDPGMELHLIHYSYGVNSTEKGDLSSESTVSRIRTEHFPLTLESARPSHTSQYLCASSERGQSPLHFGNGTRLTVT.